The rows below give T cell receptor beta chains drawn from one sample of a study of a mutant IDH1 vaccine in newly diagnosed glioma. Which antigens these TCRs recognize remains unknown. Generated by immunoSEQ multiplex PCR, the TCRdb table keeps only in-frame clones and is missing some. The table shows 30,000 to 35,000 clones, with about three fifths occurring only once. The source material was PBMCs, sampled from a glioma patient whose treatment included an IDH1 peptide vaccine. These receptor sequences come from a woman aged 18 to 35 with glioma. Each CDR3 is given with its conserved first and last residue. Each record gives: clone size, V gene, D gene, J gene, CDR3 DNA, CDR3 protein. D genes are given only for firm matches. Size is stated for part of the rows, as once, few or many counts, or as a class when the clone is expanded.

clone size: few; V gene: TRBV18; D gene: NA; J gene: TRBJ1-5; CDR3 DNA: TGTGCCAGCTCACCGTCGGAGACAGGAGGGGGTCAGCCCCAGCATTTT; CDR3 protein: CASSPSETGGGQPQHF
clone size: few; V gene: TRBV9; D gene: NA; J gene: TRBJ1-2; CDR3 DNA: TGTGCCAGCAGCGGAAAGCGGACAGATGGCTACACCTTC; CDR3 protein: CASSGKRTDGYTF
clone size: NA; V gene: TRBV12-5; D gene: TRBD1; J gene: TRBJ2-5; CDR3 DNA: TGTGCTAGTGGTTTTGGGACAGGGGGCTTTGAGACCCAGTACTTC; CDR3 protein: CASGFGTGGFETQYF
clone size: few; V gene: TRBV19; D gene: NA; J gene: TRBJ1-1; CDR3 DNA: TGTGCCAGTAGTTGGGGCGGTATGAACACTGAAGCTTTCTTT; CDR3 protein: CASSWGGMNTEAFF
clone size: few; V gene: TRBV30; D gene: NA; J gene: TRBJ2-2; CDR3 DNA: TGTGCCTGGAGTGTACTAGCCGGGTCAACCGGGGAGCTGTTTTTT; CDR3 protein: CAWSVLAGSTGELFF
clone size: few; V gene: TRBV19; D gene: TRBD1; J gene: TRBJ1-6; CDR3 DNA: TGTGCCAGTAGTATAGGCGACAGGGTCGGGGCTGCGGTCCACTTT; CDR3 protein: CASSIGDRVGAAVHF
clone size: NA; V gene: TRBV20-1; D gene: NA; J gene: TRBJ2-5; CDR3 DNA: TGCAGTGCTAACCGGTGGGAGACCCAGTACTTC; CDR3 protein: CSANRWETQYF
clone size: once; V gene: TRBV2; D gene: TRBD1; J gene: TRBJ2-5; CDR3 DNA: TGTGCCAGCAGAGAAGACAGGGTCCAAGAGACCCAGTACTTC; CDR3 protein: CASREDRVQETQYF
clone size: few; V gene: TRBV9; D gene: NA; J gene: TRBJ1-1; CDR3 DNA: TGTGCCAGCAGCGTAGCGGTGGGAACTGAAGCTTTCTTT; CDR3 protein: CASSVAVGTEAFF
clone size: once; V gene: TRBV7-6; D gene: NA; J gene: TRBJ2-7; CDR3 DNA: TGTGCCAGCAGCTTAGAACCGGCCTCCTACGAGCAGTACTTC; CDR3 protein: CASSLEPASYEQYF
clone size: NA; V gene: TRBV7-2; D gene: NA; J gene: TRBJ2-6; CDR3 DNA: TGTGCCAGCACCCCGGTAGGGGTCTCTGGGGCCAACGTCCTGACTTTC; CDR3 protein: CASTPVGVSGANVLTF
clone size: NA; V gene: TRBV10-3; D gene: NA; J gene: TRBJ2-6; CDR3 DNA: TGTGCCGCCACAGACTCTGGGGCCAACGTCCTGACTTTC; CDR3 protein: CAATDSGANVLTF
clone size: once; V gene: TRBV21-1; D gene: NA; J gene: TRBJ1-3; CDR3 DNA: NA; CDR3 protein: CASSKAYPCCRGRVTGNTIYF
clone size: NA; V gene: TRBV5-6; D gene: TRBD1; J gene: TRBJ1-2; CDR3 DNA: TGTGCCAGCAGCGTGACCGGGACAGGGTCCAGCTATGGCTACACCTTC; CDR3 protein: CASSVTGTGSSYGYTF
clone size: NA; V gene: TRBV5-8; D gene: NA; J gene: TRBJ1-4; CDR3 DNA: TGTGCCAGCAGCTTGGACCCCTGGACAGAAGGACCTGAAAAACTGTTTTTT; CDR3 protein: CASSLDPWTEGPEKLFF
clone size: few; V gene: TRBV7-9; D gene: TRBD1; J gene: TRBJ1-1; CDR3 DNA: TGTGCCAGCAGGCGGACAGGGGAGGGAGCTGAAGCTTTCTTT; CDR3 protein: CASRRTGEGAEAFF
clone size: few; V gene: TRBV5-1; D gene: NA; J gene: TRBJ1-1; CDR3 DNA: TGCGCCAGCAGCTTGTCGACGGCGAGCACTGAAGCTTTCTTT; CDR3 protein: CASSLSTASTEAFF
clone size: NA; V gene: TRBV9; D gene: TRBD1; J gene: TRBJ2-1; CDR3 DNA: TGTGCCAGCAGCCCCGTGGGGACAGAGAGGAATGAGCAGTTCTTC; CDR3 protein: CASSPVGTERNEQFF
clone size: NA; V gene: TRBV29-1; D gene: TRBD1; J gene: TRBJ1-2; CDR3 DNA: TGCAGCGTTGAAGACGAGGGGGCGTTTTTTGGCTACACCTTC; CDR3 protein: CSVEDEGAFFGYTF
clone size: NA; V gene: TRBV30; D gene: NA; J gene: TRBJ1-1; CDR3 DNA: TGTGCCTGGTCGAGTGCAGTGAACACTGAAGCTTTCTTT; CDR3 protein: CAWSSAVNTEAFF
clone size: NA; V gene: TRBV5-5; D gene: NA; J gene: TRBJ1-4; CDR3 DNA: TGTGCCAGCAGCTTGGAGGGAACGGTTGAAAAACTGTTTTTT; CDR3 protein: CASSLEGTVEKLFF
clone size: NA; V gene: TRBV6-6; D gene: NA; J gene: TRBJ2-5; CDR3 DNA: TGTGCCAGCAAGCAAGTAGGTGAGACCCAGTACTTC; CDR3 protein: CASKQVGETQYF
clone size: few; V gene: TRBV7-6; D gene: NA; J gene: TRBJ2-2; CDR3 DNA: TGTGCCAGCAGCTTAGAATGGGGGCCCGGGGAGCTGTTTTTT; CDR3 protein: CASSLEWGPGELFF
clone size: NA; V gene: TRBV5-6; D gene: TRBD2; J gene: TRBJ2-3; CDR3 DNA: TGTGCCAGCAGCTTGCTAGCGGGGGGCACAGATACGCAGTATTTT; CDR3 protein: CASSLLAGGTDTQYF
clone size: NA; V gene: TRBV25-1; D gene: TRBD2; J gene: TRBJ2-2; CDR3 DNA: TGTGCCAGCAGCAGCGGGAGACTCGGCACCGGGGAGCTGTTTTTT; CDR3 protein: CASSSGRLGTGELFF
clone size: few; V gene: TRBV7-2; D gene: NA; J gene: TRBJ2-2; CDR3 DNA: TGTGCCAGCAGCCCCTCCGGGGGGAACACCGGGGAGCTGTTTTTT; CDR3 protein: CASSPSGGNTGELFF
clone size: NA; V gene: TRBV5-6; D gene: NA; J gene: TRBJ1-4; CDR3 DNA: TGTGCCAGCAGCTCCCCGAACGGGTTAAATGAAAAACTGTTTTTT; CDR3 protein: CASSSPNGLNEKLFF
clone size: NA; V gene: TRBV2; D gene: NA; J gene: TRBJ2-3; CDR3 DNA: TGTGCCAGCACCAGGGCAGGTGGTGCAGATACGCAGTATTTT; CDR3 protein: CASTRAGGADTQYF
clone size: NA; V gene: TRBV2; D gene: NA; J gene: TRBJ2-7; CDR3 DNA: TGTGCCAGCAGTGATTCACAGGGTGCTCCCTACGAGCAGTACTTC; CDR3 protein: CASSDSQGAPYEQYF
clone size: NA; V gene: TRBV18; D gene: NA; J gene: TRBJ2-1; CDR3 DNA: TGTGCCAGCTCAGGGGGCAGTCTATACAATGAGCAGTTCTTC; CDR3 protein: CASSGGSLYNEQFF
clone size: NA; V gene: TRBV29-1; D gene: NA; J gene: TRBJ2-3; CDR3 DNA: TGCAGCGTTGGGAGGGCAGAACAATTCACAGATACGCAGTATTTT; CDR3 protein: CSVGRAEQFTDTQYF
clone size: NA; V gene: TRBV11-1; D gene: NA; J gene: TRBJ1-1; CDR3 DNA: TGTGCCAGCAGGAGACGGTGGGCAGGAATGAACACTGAAGCTTTCTTT; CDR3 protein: CASRRRWAGMNTEAFF
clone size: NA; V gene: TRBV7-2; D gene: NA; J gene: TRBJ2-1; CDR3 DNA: TGTGCCAGCAGCCCGACTCGCTACAATGAGCAGTTCTTC; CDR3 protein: CASSPTRYNEQFF
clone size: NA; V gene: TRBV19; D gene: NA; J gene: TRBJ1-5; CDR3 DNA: TGTGCCAGTAGTACGACGAGCGCGGAGTATAGCAATCAGCCCCAGCATTTT; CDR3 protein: CASSTTSAEYSNQPQHF
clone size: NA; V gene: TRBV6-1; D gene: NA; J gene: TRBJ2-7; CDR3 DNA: TGTGCCAGCAGTGAAGCTATGGGGCCTGGGCCCCCCTACGAGCAGTACTTC; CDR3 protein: CASSEAMGPGPPYEQYF
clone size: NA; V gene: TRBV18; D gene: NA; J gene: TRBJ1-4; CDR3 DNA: TGTGCCAGCTCACCCTTTACCGACAGGTCTAATGAAAAACTGTTTTTT; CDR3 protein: CASSPFTDRSNEKLFF
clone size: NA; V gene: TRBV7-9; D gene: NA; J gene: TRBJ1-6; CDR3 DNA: TGTGCCAGCAGCTTAGCGGTTGATAATTCACCCCTCCACTTT; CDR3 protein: CASSLAVDNSPLHF
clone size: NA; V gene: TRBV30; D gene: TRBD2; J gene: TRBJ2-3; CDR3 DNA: TGTGCCTGGAGTGTACTAGCGGGGGGGCTGACAGATACGCAGTATTTT; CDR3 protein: CAWSVLAGGLTDTQYF
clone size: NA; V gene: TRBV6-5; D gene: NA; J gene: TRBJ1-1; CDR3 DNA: TGTGCCAGCAGTTATTACTCTGGGGAAGCTTTCTTT; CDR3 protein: CASSYYSGEAFF
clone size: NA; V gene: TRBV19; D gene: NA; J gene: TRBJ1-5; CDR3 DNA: TGTGCCAGTAGTATAGAGGTAGGTAGCAATCAGCCCCAGCATTTT; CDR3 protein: CASSIEVGSNQPQHF
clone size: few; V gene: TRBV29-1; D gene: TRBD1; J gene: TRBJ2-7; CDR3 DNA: TGCAGCGTTGATAATAGGGCAGGGGGAAACGAGCAGTACTTC; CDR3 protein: CSVDNRAGGNEQYF
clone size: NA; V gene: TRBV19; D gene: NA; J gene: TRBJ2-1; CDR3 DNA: TGTGCCAGGGCCCTCTGCCAGGGGTTTAGTGAGTTCTTC; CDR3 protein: CARALCQGFSEFF
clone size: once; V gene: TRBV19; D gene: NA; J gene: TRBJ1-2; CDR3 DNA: TGTGCCAGTAGCCCCAAGGGAACCCATGGCTACACCTTC; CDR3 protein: CASSPKGTHGYTF
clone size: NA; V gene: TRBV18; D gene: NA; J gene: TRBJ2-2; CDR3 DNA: TGTGCCAGCTCACCACCTAGGCTAGCGAGTGACGGGGAGCTGTTTTTT; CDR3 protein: CASSPPRLASDGELFF
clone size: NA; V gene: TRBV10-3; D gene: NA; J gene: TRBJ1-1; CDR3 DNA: TGTGCCATCAGTGAAGCGCTGCAGGGGAACACTGAAGCTTTCTTT; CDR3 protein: CAISEALQGNTEAFF
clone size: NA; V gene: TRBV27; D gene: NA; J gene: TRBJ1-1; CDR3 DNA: TGTGCCAGCAGTCACGGGACCGGGAGGGAGAACACTGAAGCTTTCTTT; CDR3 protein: CASSHGTGRENTEAFF
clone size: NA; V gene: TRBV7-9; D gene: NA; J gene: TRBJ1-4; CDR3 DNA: TGTGCCAGCAGCTTATTGGCGGGGGCACAGGAAAAACTGTTTTTT; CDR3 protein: CASSLLAGAQEKLFF
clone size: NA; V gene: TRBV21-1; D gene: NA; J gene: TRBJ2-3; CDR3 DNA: TGTGCCAGCATTCCCCAGGTTTTAAGGACAGGGGGAACAGATACGCAGTATTTT; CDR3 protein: CASIPQVLRTGGTDTQYF
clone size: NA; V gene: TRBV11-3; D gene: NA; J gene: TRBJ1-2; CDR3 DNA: TGTGCCAGCAGTCCAGGCGGGATTGGCTATGGCTACACCTTC; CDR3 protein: CASSPGGIGYGYTF
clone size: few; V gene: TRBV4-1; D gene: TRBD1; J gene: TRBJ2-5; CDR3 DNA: TGCGCCAGCAAACCTTTGGGGACAGTCAAGGGAGAGACCCAGTACTTC; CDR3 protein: CASKPLGTVKGETQYF
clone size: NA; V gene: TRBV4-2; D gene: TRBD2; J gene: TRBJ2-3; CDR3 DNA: TGTGCCAGCAGCCACAACGCGGGGGGGCCAGCAGATACGCAGTATTTT; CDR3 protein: CASSHNAGGPADTQYF
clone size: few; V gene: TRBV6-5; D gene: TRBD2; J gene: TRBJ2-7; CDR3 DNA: TGTGCCAGCAGTTACTCAGCGGGAGGCTACGAGCAGTACTTC; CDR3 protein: CASSYSAGGYEQYF
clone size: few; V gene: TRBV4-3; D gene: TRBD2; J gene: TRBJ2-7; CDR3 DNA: TGCGCCAGCAGCCAAGATCTAACGGGAGGGCCCTACGAGCAGTACTTC; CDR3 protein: CASSQDLTGGPYEQYF
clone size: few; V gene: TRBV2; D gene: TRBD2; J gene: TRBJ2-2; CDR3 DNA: TGTGCCAGCAGGAGCGGACTAGCGGGAGTCACCGGGGAGCTGTTTTTT; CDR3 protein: CASRSGLAGVTGELFF
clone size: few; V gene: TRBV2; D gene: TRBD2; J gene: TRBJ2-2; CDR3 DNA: TGTGCCAGCAGGCTAGCGGGGGTAAACACCGGGGAGCTGTTTTTT; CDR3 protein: CASRLAGVNTGELFF
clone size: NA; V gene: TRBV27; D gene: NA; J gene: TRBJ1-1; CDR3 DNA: TGTGCCAGCAGTTCAGGTAATCGAGGCACTGAAGCTTTCTTT; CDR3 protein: CASSSGNRGTEAFF
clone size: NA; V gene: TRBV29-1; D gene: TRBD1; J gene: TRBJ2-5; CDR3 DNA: TGCAGCGTTCGTAACAGGGGGCTCGGAGAGACCCAGTACTTC; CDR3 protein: CSVRNRGLGETQYF
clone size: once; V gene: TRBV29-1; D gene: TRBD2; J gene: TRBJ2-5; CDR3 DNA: TGCAGCGCCAGCGAGCGGGACGGTGCGACCCAGTACTTC; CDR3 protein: CSASERDGATQYF